A selection of T cell receptor beta chains follows, all from one sample in a study of Graves' ophthalmopathy and Graves' hyperthyroidism. TCRdb redid the calling of the multiplex PCR reads with MiXCR, one entry per CDR3 protein. The sample consists of roughly 300,000 distinct CDR3 sequences, about 17% of them appearing once. Sequencing was performed on peripheral blood. The source of these receptors is an adult man with Graves' ophthalmopathy. Both conserved end residues are part of each CDR3. The D gene is left open where the match is weak. Some rows have no size entry. The others give once, few or many, or a class for an expanded clone.

d_call: -; v_call: TRBV10-3; clone_size: -; j_call: TRBJ1-5; cdr3_nt: TGTGCCATCAGTTTGGCCTCGGGTTTGGGCAATCAGCCCCAGCATTTT; cdr3_aa: CAISLASGLGNQPQHF
d_call: TRBD1; v_call: TRBV29-1; clone_size: many; j_call: TRBJ2-7; cdr3_nt: TGCAGCGTCCGGGACAGGAATACCTACGAGCAGTACTTC; cdr3_aa: CSVRDRNTYEQYF
d_call: TRBD1; v_call: TRBV11-2; clone_size: -; j_call: TRBJ1-5; cdr3_nt: TGTGCCAGCAGCTCCCGCCCCGGGACAGTGGACCAGCCCCAGCATTTT; cdr3_aa: CASSSRPGTVDQPQHF
d_call: TRBD2; v_call: TRBV20-1; clone_size: many; j_call: TRBJ2-5; cdr3_nt: TGCAGTGTTAGGTCGGGGGGGAATGCGGAGACCCAGTACTTC; cdr3_aa: CSVRSGGNAETQYF
d_call: -; v_call: TRBV12-3/TRBV12-4; clone_size: -; j_call: TRBJ1-1; cdr3_nt: TGTGCCAGCAGTGAGGGACGGCTGAACACTGAAGCTTTCTTT; cdr3_aa: CASSEGRLNTEAFF
d_call: TRBD1; v_call: TRBV6-1; clone_size: many; j_call: TRBJ2-2; cdr3_nt: TGTGCCAGCGGAAGGACAGGCGGCGCCGGGGAGCTGTTTTTT; cdr3_aa: CASGRTGGAGELFF
d_call: TRBD1; v_call: TRBV29-1; clone_size: many; j_call: TRBJ1-1; cdr3_nt: TGCAGCGGTGCGGGACAGCTGAACACTGAAGCTTTCTTT; cdr3_aa: CSGAGQLNTEAFF
d_call: -; v_call: TRBV12-3/TRBV12-4; clone_size: -; j_call: TRBJ1-2; cdr3_nt: TGTGCCAGCAGCCCATTCCGGGACTATGGCTACACCTTC; cdr3_aa: CASSPFRDYGYTF
d_call: TRBD1; v_call: TRBV5-1; clone_size: many; j_call: TRBJ1-2; cdr3_nt: TGCGCCAGCAGCTTGGACCAGGGGGATCGCTATGGCTACACCTTC; cdr3_aa: CASSLDQGDRYGYTF
d_call: -; v_call: TRBV20-1; clone_size: many; j_call: TRBJ2-7; cdr3_nt: TGCAGTGCCGAGCGCGGTAGCAGCACCTACGAGCAGTACTTC; cdr3_aa: CSAERGSSTYEQYF
d_call: -; v_call: TRBV15; clone_size: many; j_call: TRBJ1-4; cdr3_nt: TGTGCCACCAGCAGACGCAGGGAGATGACTAATGAAAAACTGTTTTTT; cdr3_aa: CATSRRREMTNEKLFF
d_call: TRBD1; v_call: TRBV4-1; clone_size: many; j_call: TRBJ1-5; cdr3_nt: TGCGCCAGCAGCCTAATGGACAGGCTACATCAGCCCCAGCATTTT; cdr3_aa: CASSLMDRLHQPQHF
d_call: -; v_call: TRBV20-1; clone_size: many; j_call: TRBJ1-5; cdr3_nt: TGCAGTGCTAGTCAGGGGAGCAATCAGCCCCAGCATTTT; cdr3_aa: CSASQGSNQPQHF
d_call: -; v_call: TRBV28; clone_size: many; j_call: TRBJ2-7; cdr3_nt: TGTGCCAGCAGTTTAGGACAGCTCCGTCGGGAGCAGTACTTC; cdr3_aa: CASSLGQLRREQYF
d_call: -; v_call: TRBV7-3; clone_size: many; j_call: TRBJ2-7; cdr3_nt: TGTGCCAGCAGCCCATCAGGAGTACAGTTTTACGAGCAGTACTTC; cdr3_aa: CASSPSGVQFYEQYF
d_call: -; v_call: TRBV27; clone_size: many; j_call: TRBJ2-2; cdr3_nt: TGTGCCAGCAGTTATTGGGAGTCCGGGGAGCTGTTTTTT; cdr3_aa: CASSYWESGELFF
d_call: -; v_call: TRBV7-2; clone_size: many; j_call: TRBJ2-7; cdr3_nt: TGTGCCAGCAGCTTAGCAGCCGGGGAATATAGCTCCTACGAGCAGTACTTC; cdr3_aa: CASSLAAGEYSSYEQYF
d_call: -; v_call: TRBV12-3/TRBV12-4; clone_size: many; j_call: TRBJ2-5; cdr3_nt: TGTGCCAGCAGTTTTAGGCAGGAGAAAGAGACCCAGTACTTC; cdr3_aa: CASSFRQEKETQYF
d_call: -; v_call: TRBV10-3; clone_size: many; j_call: TRBJ1-1; cdr3_nt: TGTGCCATCAGAGGACCGAACACTGAAGCTTTCTTT; cdr3_aa: CAIRGPNTEAFF
d_call: TRBD1; v_call: TRBV6-1; clone_size: many; j_call: TRBJ1-2; cdr3_nt: TGTGCCAGCAGTCCGGACAGGGAGAATGGCTACACCTTC; cdr3_aa: CASSPDRENGYTF
d_call: -; v_call: TRBV5-1; clone_size: many; j_call: TRBJ2-5; cdr3_nt: TGCGCCAGCAGCTTGGATGGGGACCGGAAGGAGACCCAGTACTTC; cdr3_aa: CASSLDGDRKETQYF
d_call: -; v_call: TRBV30; clone_size: many; j_call: TRBJ1-1; cdr3_nt: TGTGCCTGGAGTCAAGGGGACACTGAAGCTTTCTTT; cdr3_aa: CAWSQGDTEAFF
d_call: TRBD1; v_call: TRBV11-2; clone_size: many; j_call: TRBJ1-1; cdr3_nt: TGTGCCAGCAGCTTAAGGACAGGGGAGACTGAAGCTTTCTTT; cdr3_aa: CASSLRTGETEAFF
d_call: -; v_call: TRBV7-2; clone_size: many; j_call: TRBJ1-6; cdr3_nt: TGTGCCAGCAGCTTAGTTGCGCAGAAGTCCTATAATTCACCCCTCCACTTT; cdr3_aa: CASSLVAQKSYNSPLHF
d_call: TRBD1; v_call: TRBV6-4; clone_size: many; j_call: TRBJ2-7; cdr3_nt: TGTGCCAGCCTGAACCTCGGGACAGGTCTTTACACGAGCTCCTACGAGCAGTACTTC; cdr3_aa: CASLNLGTGLYTSSYEQYF
d_call: -; v_call: TRBV11-3; clone_size: many; j_call: TRBJ1-1; cdr3_nt: TGTGCCAGCAGCTTACTCGGCACCACTGAAGCTTTCTTT; cdr3_aa: CASSLLGTTEAFF
d_call: -; v_call: TRBV6-1; clone_size: many; j_call: TRBJ1-2; cdr3_nt: TGTGCCAGCAGTAAACGAGGAGGGGTTGAAGGGTATGGCTACACCTTC; cdr3_aa: CASSKRGGVEGYGYTF
d_call: TRBD1; v_call: TRBV15; clone_size: -; j_call: TRBJ1-2; cdr3_nt: TGTGCCACCAGCAGTCAACAGGGGGTGGGTGGCTACACCTTC; cdr3_aa: CATSSQQGVGGYTF
d_call: -; v_call: TRBV6-5; clone_size: many; j_call: TRBJ2-7; cdr3_nt: TGTGCCAGCAGACGGGCCACCTACGAGCAGTACTTC; cdr3_aa: CASRRATYEQYF
d_call: TRBD1; v_call: TRBV19; clone_size: many; j_call: TRBJ1-2; cdr3_nt: TGTGCCAGTAGTATTGGGACAGATGGCTTTGGCTACACCTTC; cdr3_aa: CASSIGTDGFGYTF
d_call: -; v_call: TRBV6-2/TRBV6-3; clone_size: many; j_call: TRBJ2-1; cdr3_nt: TGTGCCAGCAGTTACAGGGTCAATGAGCAGTTCTTC; cdr3_aa: CASSYRVNEQFF
d_call: -; v_call: TRBV6-1; clone_size: -; j_call: TRBJ1-6; cdr3_nt: TGTGCCAGCAGTTGGGGAAGTGATTCACCCCTCCACTTT; cdr3_aa: CASSWGSDSPLHF
d_call: TRBD2; v_call: TRBV11-2; clone_size: many; j_call: TRBJ2-1; cdr3_nt: TGTGCCAGCAGCTTAGAGGGACTAGTGATGAATGAGCAGTTCTTC; cdr3_aa: CASSLEGLVMNEQFF
d_call: TRBD1; v_call: TRBV4-1; clone_size: many; j_call: TRBJ1-5; cdr3_nt: TGCGCCAGCAGCCAAGAAGTGGGGACAGGTCAGCCCCAGCATTTT; cdr3_aa: CASSQEVGTGQPQHF
d_call: -; v_call: TRBV27; clone_size: many; j_call: TRBJ2-7; cdr3_nt: TGTGCCAGCAGCTACAGGGTGGGATCCTACGAGCAGTACTTC; cdr3_aa: CASSYRVGSYEQYF
d_call: TRBD2; v_call: TRBV29-1; clone_size: many; j_call: TRBJ2-5; cdr3_nt: TGCAGCGTCCCCGAACGGGGGGAAGAGACCCAGTACTTC; cdr3_aa: CSVPERGEETQYF
d_call: -; v_call: TRBV30; clone_size: many; j_call: TRBJ2-5; cdr3_nt: TGTGCCTGGAGTCTTACAGGGAACCAAGAGACCCAGTACTTC; cdr3_aa: CAWSLTGNQETQYF
d_call: -; v_call: TRBV28; clone_size: many; j_call: TRBJ2-2; cdr3_nt: TGTGCCAGCAGTTTTCCCGGCCGGGAGCTGTTTTTT; cdr3_aa: CASSFPGRELFF
d_call: -; v_call: TRBV2; clone_size: many; j_call: TRBJ2-5; cdr3_nt: TGTGCCAGCAAGGAGACAGACCAAGAGACCCAGTACTTC; cdr3_aa: CASKETDQETQYF
d_call: TRBD1; v_call: TRBV20-1; clone_size: many; j_call: TRBJ2-7; cdr3_nt: TGCAGTGCTGCAGACAGGGTACTACCAACCTACGAGCAGTACTTC; cdr3_aa: CSAADRVLPTYEQYF
d_call: -; v_call: TRBV12-3/TRBV12-4; clone_size: many; j_call: TRBJ1-5; cdr3_nt: TGTGCCAGCAGTTTTATCTCGAGGCAGGGGAATCAGCCCCAGCATTTT; cdr3_aa: CASSFISRQGNQPQHF
d_call: TRBD2; v_call: TRBV12-3/TRBV12-4; clone_size: once; j_call: TRBJ2-7; cdr3_nt: TGTGCCAGCAGGTCACGGACTAGCGGGGCCCCCTACGAGCAGTACTTC; cdr3_aa: CASRSRTSGAPYEQYF
d_call: -; v_call: TRBV6-2/TRBV6-3; clone_size: -; j_call: TRBJ1-6; cdr3_nt: TGTGCCAGCAGTTACTCAAAGGGGCGAGGATCACCCCTCCACTTT; cdr3_aa: CASSYSKGRGSPLHF
d_call: -; v_call: TRBV5-1; clone_size: many; j_call: TRBJ1-1; cdr3_nt: TGCGCCAGCAGCTTGACCGAACAGGGTCGTGGTACTGAAGCTTTCTTT; cdr3_aa: CASSLTEQGRGTEAFF
d_call: -; v_call: TRBV12-5; clone_size: many; j_call: TRBJ1-1; cdr3_nt: TGTGCTAGTGGTTTGCCCAACACTGAAGCTTTCTTT; cdr3_aa: CASGLPNTEAFF
d_call: -; v_call: TRBV2; clone_size: many; j_call: TRBJ1-1; cdr3_nt: TGTGCCAGCAGCTCCGAAGGAGAGAGCACTGAAGCTTTCTTT; cdr3_aa: CASSSEGESTEAFF
d_call: -; v_call: TRBV30; clone_size: many; j_call: TRBJ1-6; cdr3_nt: TGTGCCTGGAGCGCAGGGGTAGGAGTTTTTTCACCCCTCCACTTT; cdr3_aa: CAWSAGVGVFSPLHF
d_call: -; v_call: TRBV7-9; clone_size: many; j_call: TRBJ2-7; cdr3_nt: TGTGCCAGCAGCTTCGGGGGACTTGTTCTGACCTACGAGCAGTACTTC; cdr3_aa: CASSFGGLVLTYEQYF
d_call: -; v_call: TRBV30; clone_size: -; j_call: TRBJ2-7; cdr3_nt: TGTGCCTGGACAGTGGGGACCTACGAGCAGTACTTC; cdr3_aa: CAWTVGTYEQYF
d_call: -; v_call: TRBV7-9; clone_size: many; j_call: TRBJ2-7; cdr3_nt: TGTGCCAGCAGCCAGGGGGGGGTCGAGCAGTACTTC; cdr3_aa: CASSQGGVEQYF
d_call: -; v_call: TRBV20-1; clone_size: many; j_call: TRBJ1-6; cdr3_nt: TGCAGTGCTAGAGATTTTGACAGAGGGGCTTCACCCCTCCACTTT; cdr3_aa: CSARDFDRGASPLHF
d_call: TRBD1; v_call: TRBV29-1; clone_size: many; j_call: TRBJ2-5; cdr3_nt: TGCAGCGGCAGACAGGGGCGGAAGACCCAGTACTTC; cdr3_aa: CSGRQGRKTQYF